The 21 T cell receptor beta chains given below trace back to one sample, sequenced in a study of blood T cell repertoires in COVID-19. The data were produced by immunoSEQ multiplex PCR, yet TCRdb's version contains in-frame clones alone and is incomplete. Of roughly 400,000 clones in the sample, roughly 88% are singletons; the top ten hold approximately 1.5%. Material for sequencing was PBMCs or T cells enriched from blood (not recorded which). The receptors come from a woman aged 18-29 years who had been exposed to COVID-19.

This clone was found once. This sequence joins TRBV29-1 and TRBJ2-5; the D gene is possibly TRBD2 (5 bases). This CDR3 spans 14 amino acids. Germline assignment: CDR1 SQVTM and CDR2 ANQGSEA. V was cut by 7 bases and J by 3 bases, with 18 bases left in between. This CDR3 is CSARPLAGEETQYF. The CDR3 nucleotides read TGCAGCGCTCGCCCCCTAGCCGGCGAAGAGACCCAGTACTTC.

The chain is built from TRBV5-1 and TRBJ2-1; D not resolved. The germline V gene has CDR1 SGHRS and CDR2 YFSETQ. Trimming removed 0 bases at V and 6 bases at J, with 16 bases between. This CDR3 comprises 16 residues. The CDR3 spells CASSLVLVADVNEQFF. CDR3 bases: TGCGCCAGCAGCTTGGTTCTCGTAGCAGACGTCAATGAGCAGTTCTTC.

This clone was seen just once. The J gene is TRBJ2-3, the V gene TRBV15; weak D call: TRBD1 (6 bases). V dropped 0 bases and J dropped 1 base, with 23 bases sitting between them. Germline V gene lookup returns CDR1 LNHNV and CDR2 YYDKDF (reference sequence). CDR3 length: 20 residues. The CDR3 DNA reads TGTGCCACCAGCAGAGATGACTATTCAGTGTGGACAGTGGGCACAGATACGCAGTATTTT. It is translated as CATSRDDYSVWTVGTDTQYF.

The chain carries TRBV7-9 and TRBJ1-5, with D possibly TRBD1 on 5 matching bases. The germline V gene encodes CDR1 SEHNR and CDR2 FQNEAQ (reference sequence). V was pared by 5 bases and J by 3 bases, with 11 bases between. The CDR3 contains 14 residues. In DNA, the CDR3 is TGTGCCAGCAGCCTTGGGGGGATCAATCAGCCCCAGCATTTT. This sequence encodes CASSLGGINQPQHF.

V and J are TRBV12-3 or TRBV12-4 and TRBJ1-6; tentatively, D is TRBD1 (5 bases). This CDR3 is 13 amino acids long. Trimming left V 10 bases short and J 7 bases short, with 14 bases between. CDR3 region: CATTNYRNSPLHF. The CDR3 nucleotides read TGTGCCACAACAAACTACAGGAATTCACCCCTCCACTTT.

The V gene is TRBV19, the J gene TRBJ1-1; no clear D gene. The CDR3 has 13 amino acids. V was shortened by 5 bases and J by 0 bases, with 7 bases between the two germline ends. The germline V gene encodes CDR1 LNHDA and CDR2 SQIVND (reference sequence). CDR3 in amino acids: CASSAEMNTEAFF. The CDR3 nucleotides are TGTGCCAGTAGTGCGGAGATGAACACTGAAGCTTTCTTT.

V usage is TRBV28 and J usage is TRBJ2-2; maybe TRBD1 (6 bases). Looked up from germline, CDR1 is MDHEN and CDR2 is SYDVKM. CDR3 length: 15 amino acids. V was cut by 6 bases and J by 0 bases, with 11 bases left in between. DNA of the CDR3: TGTGCCAGCAGGGGAAGGGGGTCGAACACCGGGGAGCTGTTTTTT. Its protein product is CASRGRGSNTGELFF.

The chain uses TRBV2 and TRBJ2-1, with 12 bases that match TRBD2. The CDR3 consists of 17 residues. Germline V CDR1 and CDR2: SNHLY, FYNNEI. J gave up 4 bases and V 4 bases, and 8 bases lay outside the gene matches. CDR3 sequence: CASSVLTSGGRYNEQFF. The CDR3 DNA sequence: TGTGCCAGCAGTGTTCTAACTAGCGGGGGGCGATACAATGAGCAGTTCTTC.

This sequence joins TRBV7-2 and TRBJ1-3; no definite D call. The CDR3 spans 14 residues. CDR1 and CDR2 (germline): SGHTA, FQGNSA. V was clipped by 0 bases and J by 1 base, with 4 bases between them. CDR3 DNA sequence: TGTGCCAGCAGCTTAGCGACATCTGGAAACACCATATATTTT. Amino acid sequence: CASSLATSGNTIYF.

This chain links TRBV27 with TRBJ2-7, with 7 nucleotides matching TRBD1. CDR3 size: 14 residues. After removal of 4 bases from V and 3 bases from J, the junction contained 6 bases not matched to a gene. CDR1 is MNHEY, CDR2 SMNVEV, per germline (reference sequence). CDR3 in amino acids: CASSSGGSLYEQYF. DNA for the CDR3: TGTGCCAGCAGTTCAGGGGGTTCCCTCTACGAGCAGTACTTC.

As DNA, the CDR3 is TGTGCCAGCAGTGGGGCTAGCGGGACCTTCTACAATGAGCAGTTCTTC. Protein: CASSGASGTFYNEQFF. The chain couples TRBV6-1 to TRBJ2-1; 9 bases align to TRBD2. In germline, CDR1 is MNHNS, CDR2 SASEGT. The V gene end was trimmed by 4 bases and the J gene end by 3 bases; junction bases not matched to a gene: 7. This CDR3 has 16 amino acids.

The V and J genes are TRBV5-1 and TRBJ2-7, with unresolved D. The germline CDR1 and CDR2 sequences are SGHRS and YFSETQ. The CDR3 is 13 amino acids. V was trimmed by 1 base and J by 0 bases, leaving 5 bases between them. CDR3 nucleotide sequence: TGCGCCAGCAGCTTGTTCTCCTCCTACGAGCAGTACTTC. Translation: CASSLFSSYEQYF. Using reference TRBV5-1 and TRBJ2-7 for the parts outside the CDR3, the full variable domain is KAGVTQTPRYLIKTRGQQVTLSCSPISGHRSVSWYQQTPGQGLQFLFEYFSETQRNKGNFPGRFSGRQFSNSRSEMNVSTLELGDSALYLCASSLFSSYEQYFGPGTRLTVT.

This chain links TRBV5-1 with TRBJ1-2; D might be TRBD1 (5 bases). The germline V and J ends were trimmed by 1 base and 4 bases, with 20 bases remaining between them. Germline V CDR1 and CDR2: SGHRS, YFSETQ. This CDR3 is 17 amino acids long. The CDR3 spells CASSLQGGAALGYGYTF. The CDR3 DNA follows: TGCGCCAGCAGCTTGCAGGGAGGGGCAGCCTTGGGCTATGGCTACACCTTC.

This clone was detected only once. The chain couples TRBV7-6 to TRBJ2-5; D perhaps matches TRBD2 (6 bases). CDR3 length equals 15 residues. Per germline, CDR1 SGHVS and CDR2 FNYEAQ. Trimming removed 8 bases from V and 2 bases from J, with 18 bases in between. The CDR3 sequence: CASSLGGVPQETQYF. For the CDR3, the DNA is TGTGCCAGCTCCCTCGGGGGAGTACCACAAGAGACCCAGTACTTC.

The V and J genes are TRBV7-6 and TRBJ2-5, with TRBD2 matching 13 bases. V was pared by 4 bases and J by 5 bases, with 10 bases of the junction left unmatched. The V gene's germline CDR1 is SGHVS and CDR2 FNYEAQ. The length of the CDR3 is 17 residues. The CDR3, as DNA: TGTGCCAGCAGCTCAAGGACTAGCGGGAGCGGTGGGGAGACCCAGTACTTC. Translated, it gives CASSSRTSGSGGETQYF.

The V and J genes are TRBV5-1 and TRBJ2-7; 7 bases align to TRBD1. CDR3 length: 15 residues. The ends lost 0 bases at V and 0 bases at J; junction bases unmatched: 3. The germline gives CDR1 SGHRS, CDR2 YFSETQ. The CDR3, as DNA: TGCGCCAGCAGCTTGGAAGGGACAGTCTCCTACGAGCAGTACTTC. Protein product: CASSLEGTVSYEQYF.

This chain links TRBV6-6 with TRBJ2-3; TRBD2 aligns across 11 bases. Germline CDR1 is MNHNY and CDR2 is SVGAGI (reference sequence). The CDR3 totals 16 residues. Trimming at V came to 5 bases and at J to 2 bases, leaving 6 bases not matched to a gene. Here the CDR3 reads CASSTLAGGPTDTQYF. DNA of the CDR3: TGTGCCAGCAGTACCTTAGCGGGGGGGCCCACAGATACGCAGTATTTT.

This chain joins TRBV7-9 and TRBJ2-7; a weak D match, TRBD1 (5 bases). This CDR3 comprises 15 residues. From germline, CDR1 is SEHNR and CDR2 FQNEAQ (reference sequence). V lost 0 bases to trimming and J lost 7 bases, with 16 bases between them. The chain's CDR3 is CASSLAQGPLLEQYF. CDR3 nucleotide sequence: TGTGCCAGCAGCTTAGCTCAGGGCCCCCTCCTGGAGCAGTACTTC.

V usage is TRBV7-9 and J usage is TRBJ2-7, with TRBD2 identical over 7 bases. Germline-derived CDR1 and CDR2 are SEHNR and FQNEAQ (reference sequence). The length of the CDR3 is 15 residues. V shed 5 bases, J shed 3 bases, and the junction held 10 bases outside the gene matches. The CDR3, as DNA: TGTGCCAGCAGCGGTCGGGCGGGAGAGGTCTACGAGCAGTACTTC. This sequence encodes CASSGRAGEVYEQYF.

V and J are TRBV18 and TRBJ2-7, with 12 bases identical to TRBD2. CDR1 is KGHSH, CDR2 LQKENI, per germline. The CDR3 has 17 amino acids. Losses at the gene ends were 6 bases for V and 5 bases for J; bases not matched to a gene: 14. CDR3 in DNA: TGTGCCAGCTCGCCGAATGGACTAGCGGGAACCCAGGACGAGCAGTACTTC. Its protein is CASSPNGLAGTQDEQYF.

The CDR3: CASSLVPWTGVNSPLHF. The CDR3 DNA sequence: TGTGCCAGCAGCTTAGTTCCTTGGACAGGGGTTAATTCACCCCTCCACTTT. The chain uses TRBV7-2 and TRBJ1-6; 9 bases match TRBD1. CDR1 and CDR2 (germline): SGHTA, FQGNSA. This CDR3 contains 17 residues. With V trimmed by 1 base and J by 6 bases, 7 bases remained unmatched.